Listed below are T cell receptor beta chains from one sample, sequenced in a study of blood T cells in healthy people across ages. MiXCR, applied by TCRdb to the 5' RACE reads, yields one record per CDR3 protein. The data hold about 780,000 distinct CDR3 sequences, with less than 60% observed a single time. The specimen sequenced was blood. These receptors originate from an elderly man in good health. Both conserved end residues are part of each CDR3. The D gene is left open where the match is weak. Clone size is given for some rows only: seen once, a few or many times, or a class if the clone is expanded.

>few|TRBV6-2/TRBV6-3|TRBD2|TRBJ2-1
CASSYSGTSVRNEQFF
TGTGCCAGCAGTTACTCTGGGACTAGCGTGAGGAATGAGCAGTTCTTC
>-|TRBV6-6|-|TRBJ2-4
CASSYSIRSLKDIQYF
TGTGCCAGCAGTTACTCGATCAGGAGCCTCAAAGACATTCAGTACTTC
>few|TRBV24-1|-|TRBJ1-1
CATSEVGHLNTEAFF
TGTGCCACCAGTGAGGTCGGACACCTGAACACTGAAGCTTTCTTT
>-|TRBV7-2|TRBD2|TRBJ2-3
CASSSLAGSDTQYF
TGTGCCAGCAGCTCCCTAGCGGGGTCGGATACGCAGTATTTT
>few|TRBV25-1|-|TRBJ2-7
CATGDKTYEQYF
TGTGCCACCGGGGACAAAACCTACGAGCAGTACTTC
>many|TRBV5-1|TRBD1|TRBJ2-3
CASSRGQGTDTQYF
TGTGCCAGCAGCCGAGGACAGGGGACAGATACGCAGTATTTT
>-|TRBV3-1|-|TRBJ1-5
CASSQGGQRQPQHF
TGTGCCAGCAGCCAAGGAGGACAGAGACAGCCCCAGCATTTT
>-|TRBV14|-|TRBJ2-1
CASSHRVRANEQFF
TGTGCCAGCAGCCATAGGGTCCGAGCCAATGAGCAGTTCTTC
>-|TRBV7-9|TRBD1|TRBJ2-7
CASSPTRDPGTGNLYEQYF
TGTGCCAGCAGCCCTACCCGCGATCCCGGGACAGGGAACCTCTACGAGCAGTACTTC
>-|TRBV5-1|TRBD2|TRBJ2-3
CASSFSGELSTDTQYF
TGCGCCAGCAGCTTTAGCGGGGAACTAAGCACAGATACGCAGTATTTT
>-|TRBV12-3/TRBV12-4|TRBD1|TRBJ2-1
CASQRPRQGAYNEQFF
TGTGCCAGCCAAAGACCCAGGCAGGGGGCTTACAATGAGCAGTTCTTC
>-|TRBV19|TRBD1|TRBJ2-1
CASSRQGIKEQFF
TGTGCCAGCAGTAGACAGGGGATCAAGGAGCAGTTCTTC
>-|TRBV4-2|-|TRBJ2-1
CASSPDYPNEQFF
TGTGCCAGCAGCCCGGACTACCCAAATGAGCAGTTCTTC
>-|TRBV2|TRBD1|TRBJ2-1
CASWDRPNEQFF
TGTGCCAGTTGGGACAGGCCCAATGAGCAGTTCTTC
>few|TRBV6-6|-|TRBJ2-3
CASRSLIADTQYF
TGTGCCAGCAGATCCCTTATAGCAGATACGCAGTATTTT
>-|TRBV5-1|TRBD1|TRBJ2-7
CASSPDRDHEQYF
TGCGCCAGCAGCCCAGACAGGGACCACGAGCAGTACTTC
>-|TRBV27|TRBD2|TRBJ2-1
CASSLAGLGVVHEQFF
TGTGCCAGCAGTTTAGCCGGACTAGGGGTGGTTCATGAGCAGTTCTTC
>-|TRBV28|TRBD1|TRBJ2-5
CASRTGGDVKTQYF
TGTGCCAGCAGGACAGGGGGCGATGTAAAGACCCAGTACTTC
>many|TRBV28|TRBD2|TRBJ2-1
CASSLLLAGDNEQFF
TGTGCCAGCAGTTTATTACTAGCGGGAGACAATGAGCAGTTCTTC
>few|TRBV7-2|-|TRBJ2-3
CASSFTGTPSTDTQYF
TGTGCCAGCAGCTTTACCGGGACACCTAGCACAGATACGCAGTATTTT
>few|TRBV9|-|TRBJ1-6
CASSPGGFNSPLHF
TGTGCCAGCAGCCCGGGGGGGTTTAATTCACCCCTCCACTTT
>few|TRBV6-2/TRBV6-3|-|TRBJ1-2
CASSSRLEFGYTF
TGTGCCAGCAGTTCTAGGTTGGAATTTGGCTACACCTTC
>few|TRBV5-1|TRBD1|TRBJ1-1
CASSLDGQGTTAFF
TGCGCCAGCAGCTTGGATGGACAGGGAACGACAGCTTTCTTT
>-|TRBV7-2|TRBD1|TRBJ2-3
CASSPQGSLTDTQYF
TGTGCCAGCAGTCCACAGGGGTCCCTCACAGATACGCAGTATTTT
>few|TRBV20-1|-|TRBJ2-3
CSAIMAGITDTQYF
TGCAGTGCCATAATGGCGGGAATCACAGATACGCAGTATTTT
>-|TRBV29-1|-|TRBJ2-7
CSVGKDRGYEQYF
TGCAGCGTCGGAAAAGACAGAGGCTACGAGCAGTACTTC
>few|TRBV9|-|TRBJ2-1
CASSAPTYNEQFF
TGTGCCAGCAGCGCACCAACCTACAATGAGCAGTTCTTC
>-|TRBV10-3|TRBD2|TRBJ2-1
CAISGPGTSGSHEQFF
TGTGCCATCAGTGGACCCGGGACTAGCGGGAGCCATGAGCAGTTCTTC
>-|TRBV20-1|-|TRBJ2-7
CSANRLPDYEQYF
TGCAGTGCAAATCGACTCCCGGACTACGAGCAGTACTTC
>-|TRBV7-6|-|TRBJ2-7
CASSTGTISLEQYF
TGTGCCAGCAGCACCGGGACCATCTCCCTCGAGCAGTACTTC
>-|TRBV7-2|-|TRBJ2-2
CASSLQLDTGELFF
TGTGCCAGCAGCTTACAACTTGATACCGGGGAGCTGTTTTTT
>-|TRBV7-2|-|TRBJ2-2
CASSFSLRRFGELFF
TGTGCCAGCAGCTTTAGTCTAAGGAGGTTCGGGGAGCTGTTTTTT
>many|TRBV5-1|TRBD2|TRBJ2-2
CASDLGLANTGELFF
TGCGCCAGCGACCTTGGACTAGCAAACACCGGGGAGCTGTTTTTT
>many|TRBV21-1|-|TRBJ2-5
CASSKAPSGKAQETQYF
TGTGCCAGCAGCAAGGCCCCTAGCGGGAAAGCGCAGGAGACCCAGTACTTC
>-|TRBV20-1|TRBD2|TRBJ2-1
CSARDAKGLGDEQFF
TGCAGTGCTAGAGATGCCAAGGGACTAGGCGATGAGCAGTTCTTC
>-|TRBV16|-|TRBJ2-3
CASSQGAGSTDTQYF
TGTGCCAGCAGCCAAGGGGCAGGGAGCACAGATACGCAGTATTTT
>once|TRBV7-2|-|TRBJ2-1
CASSNPGQSPYEQFF
TGTGCCAGCAGCAACCCCGGACAGTCCCCCTACGAGCAGTTCTTC
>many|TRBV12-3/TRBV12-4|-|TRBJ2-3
CASSDDRLGTDTQYF
TGTGCCAGCAGTGACGACCGACTGGGCACAGATACGCAGTATTTT
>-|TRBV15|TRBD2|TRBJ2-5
CATSRGGTSGSSVQYF
TGTGCCACCAGCAGAGGTGGGACTAGCGGGAGTAGTGTGCAGTACTTC
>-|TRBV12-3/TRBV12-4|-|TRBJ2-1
CASSSGATYNEQFF
TGTGCCAGCAGTTCGGGGGCCACCTACAATGAGCAGTTCTTC
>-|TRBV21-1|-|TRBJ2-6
CASSKEEGGLTGANVLTF
TGTGCCAGCAGCAAAGAGGAGGGAGGTCTGACCGGGGCCAACGTCCTGACTTTC
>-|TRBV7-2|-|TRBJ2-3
CASSSGAVVVYF
TGTGCCAGCAGCTCTGGGGCGGTGGTGGTGTATTTT